These T cell receptor beta chains were read from a single sample in a study of Ad26.COV2.S vaccination and SARS-CoV-2 variants. Profiling relied on immunoSEQ multiplex PCR, and the TCRdb table lists in-frame clones only, not all of them. Among about 240,000 clones listed, over 75% were seen once. Specimen: peripheral blood, collected in a trial of Ad26.COV2.S vaccine versus placebo. These receptors were obtained from a person between 18 and 65 years old who received the Ad26.COV2.S COVID-19 vaccine or a placebo. CDR3s include the opening cysteine and the closing phenylalanine or tryptophan. The D gene is left open where the match is weak. Not all rows give a size; the values are once, few, many and, for expanded clones, a class.

v_call: TRBV2
d_call: TRBD1
clone_size: NA
j_call: TRBJ2-1
cdr3_nt: TGTGCCAGCAGACCCCAGACAGGGGGCTGGAATGAGCAGTTCTTC
cdr3_aa: CASRPQTGGWNEQFF

v_call: TRBV19
d_call: NA
clone_size: NA
j_call: TRBJ2-1
cdr3_nt: TGTGCCAGTAGTATAGGGGTCCCAAATGAGCAGTTCTTC
cdr3_aa: CASSIGVPNEQFF

v_call: TRBV10-3
d_call: TRBD1
clone_size: NA
j_call: TRBJ1-2
cdr3_nt: TGTGCCATCAGTGGGGACAGCCTCCCAACCCCCTATGGCTACACCTTC
cdr3_aa: CAISGDSLPTPYGYTF

v_call: TRBV24-1
d_call: NA
clone_size: once
j_call: TRBJ2-7
cdr3_nt: TGTGCCACCAGTGATCTTCTGGCGGGGCACTCCTACGAGCAGTACTTC
cdr3_aa: CATSDLLAGHSYEQYF

v_call: TRBV5-1
d_call: NA
clone_size: NA
j_call: TRBJ2-7
cdr3_nt: TGCGCCAGCAGCTGGGGGACGCTCCCGGTCTACGAGCAGTACTTC
cdr3_aa: CASSWGTLPVYEQYF

v_call: TRBV18
d_call: NA
clone_size: NA
j_call: TRBJ2-5
cdr3_nt: TGTGCCAGCTCACTTGGATCAGGGGGGTTACAAGAGACCCAGTACTTC
cdr3_aa: CASSLGSGGLQETQYF

v_call: TRBV4-2
d_call: TRBD2
clone_size: NA
j_call: TRBJ2-2
cdr3_nt: TGTGCCAGCAGCCCCCTCGGGGTAGCGGGGGTCACCGGGGAGCTGTTTTTT
cdr3_aa: CASSPLGVAGVTGELFF

v_call: TRBV6-5
d_call: NA
clone_size: NA
j_call: TRBJ1-2
cdr3_nt: TGTGCCAGCAGCCGAACGGACGGCCTCTATGGCTACACCTTC
cdr3_aa: CASSRTDGLYGYTF

v_call: TRBV4-1
d_call: NA
clone_size: NA
j_call: TRBJ2-3
cdr3_nt: TGCGCCAGCAGCCAAGCGTTAGGGGCAGATACGCAGTATTTT
cdr3_aa: CASSQALGADTQYF

v_call: TRBV27
d_call: TRBD2
clone_size: NA
j_call: TRBJ2-2
cdr3_nt: TGTGCCAGCAGTCAACTAGCGGCCGGCCGGGAGCTGTTTTTT
cdr3_aa: CASSQLAAGRELFF

v_call: TRBV3-1/TRBV3-2
d_call: NA
clone_size: NA
j_call: TRBJ2-1
cdr3_nt: TGTGCCAGCAGCCAGCGATACAATGAGCAGTTCTTC
cdr3_aa: CASSQRYNEQFF

v_call: TRBV5-5
d_call: TRBD1
clone_size: NA
j_call: TRBJ1-2
cdr3_nt: TGTGCCAGCGGTGGGACAGGGAATACCTATGGCTACACCTTC
cdr3_aa: CASGGTGNTYGYTF

v_call: TRBV28
d_call: TRBD1
clone_size: once
j_call: TRBJ2-7
cdr3_nt: TGTGCCAGCAGCGCAGAGGGGGCGCCGTCCTACGAGCAGTACTTC
cdr3_aa: CASSAEGAPSYEQYF

v_call: TRBV4-1
d_call: NA
clone_size: once
j_call: TRBJ2-2
cdr3_nt: TGCGCCAGCAGCCCGGGAAACACCGGGGAGCTGTTTTTT
cdr3_aa: CASSPGNTGELFF

v_call: TRBV18
d_call: TRBD2
clone_size: NA
j_call: TRBJ2-7
cdr3_nt: TGTGCCAGCTCACCGAAGCGGGGGGGCCGGGACGAGCAGTACTTC
cdr3_aa: CASSPKRGGRDEQYF

v_call: TRBV19
d_call: NA
clone_size: once
j_call: TRBJ1-1
cdr3_nt: TGTGCCAGTAGCCGGCTGCCGGGCGCTGAAGCTTTCTTT
cdr3_aa: CASSRLPGAEAFF

v_call: TRBV9
d_call: NA
clone_size: NA
j_call: TRBJ2-2
cdr3_nt: TGTGCCAGCAGCTCTAGGGGGGACCTAAACACCGGGGAGCTGTTTTTT
cdr3_aa: CASSSRGDLNTGELFF

v_call: TRBV7-9
d_call: TRBD2
clone_size: NA
j_call: TRBJ2-1
cdr3_nt: TGTGCCAGCAGCTTAGCGGGACTAGCGGGAGGGCCGGGAAACAATGAGCAGTTCTTC
cdr3_aa: CASSLAGLAGGPGNNEQFF

v_call: TRBV9
d_call: NA
clone_size: NA
j_call: TRBJ2-7
cdr3_nt: TGTGCCAGCAGCGTAGATGAGGGATGGTGGGGGAGGAGCTCCTACGAGCAGTACTTC
cdr3_aa: CASSVDEGWWGRSSYEQYF

v_call: TRBV5-1
d_call: TRBD2
clone_size: NA
j_call: TRBJ2-2
cdr3_nt: TGCGCCAGCAGCTGGGGACTAGCGGGGGTTCCCGGGGAGCTGTTTTTT
cdr3_aa: CASSWGLAGVPGELFF

v_call: TRBV11-3
d_call: NA
clone_size: NA
j_call: TRBJ2-7
cdr3_nt: TGTGCCAGCAGCTTGGCAGGGGACTCCTCCTACGAGCAGTACTTC
cdr3_aa: CASSLAGDSSYEQYF

v_call: TRBV6-1
d_call: TRBD1
clone_size: once
j_call: TRBJ2-7
cdr3_nt: TGTGCCAGCAGTGAGAACAGGGGGACTTACTACGAGCAGTACTTC
cdr3_aa: CASSENRGTYYEQYF

v_call: TRBV30
d_call: NA
clone_size: NA
j_call: TRBJ2-1
cdr3_nt: TGTGCCTGGAGCGCCGGGGAACCTCGGAATGAGCAGTTCTTC
cdr3_aa: CAWSAGEPRNEQFF

v_call: TRBV5-1
d_call: NA
clone_size: NA
j_call: TRBJ2-5
cdr3_nt: TGCGCCAGCAGCCCGGGACAACTCGGCCAAGAGACCCAGTACTTC
cdr3_aa: CASSPGQLGQETQYF